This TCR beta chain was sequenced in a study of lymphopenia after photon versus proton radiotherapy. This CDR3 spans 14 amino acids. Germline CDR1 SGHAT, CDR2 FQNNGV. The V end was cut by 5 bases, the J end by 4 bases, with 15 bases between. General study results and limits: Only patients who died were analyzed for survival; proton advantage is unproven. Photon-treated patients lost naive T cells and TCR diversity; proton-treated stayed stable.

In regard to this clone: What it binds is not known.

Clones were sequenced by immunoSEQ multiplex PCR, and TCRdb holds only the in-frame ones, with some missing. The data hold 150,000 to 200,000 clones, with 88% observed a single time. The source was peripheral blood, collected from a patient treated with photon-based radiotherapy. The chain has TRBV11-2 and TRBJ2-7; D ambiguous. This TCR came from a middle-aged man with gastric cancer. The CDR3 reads CASSPSVVSYEQYF. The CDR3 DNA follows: TGTGCCAGCAGCCCGAGCGTGGTTTCTTACGAGCAGTACTTC.